This TCR beta chain was captured in a study of regulatory T cells in long-lasting Graves disease. Whole-study results and caveats: Since the sample size was small, accuracy may have been reduced. Favoring TRBV28, TRBJ1-2 and TRBJ2-5 was a feature seen in persistent disease. Newly diagnosed Graves' patients had higher TCR diversity than persistent ones.

The germline CDR1 and CDR2 sequences are SEHNR and FQNEAQ (reference sequence). The CDR3 has 14 residues. Trimming shortened V by 2 bases and J by 6 bases, and 11 bases separated the two germline ends. The sample holds many counts of this clonotype. Its antigen is not identified. As to time point: newly diagnosed GD, antithyroid drugs for less than 3 months. Making the TCR library involved RNA that had been extracted from PBMCs. Relying on iRepertoire HTBI primers and Arm-PCR of CDR3 regions, the team built TCR beta libraries. TCRdb reprocessed the multiplex PCR reads with MiXCR, giving one entry per CDR3 protein. The sample records 240,000 or so distinct CDR3 sequences, about 19% being singletons.

The sample here was peripheral blood mononuclear cells (PBMCs), taken at new diagnosis, from a patient treated with antithyroid drugs. The sequence derives from a female donor with Graves disease. V is TRBV7-9 and J is TRBJ2-1; D might be TRBD1 (8 bases). The CDR3 nucleotides are TGTGCCAGCAGCTTAACAGGGGGGGGCAATGAGCAGTTCTTC. Translated, it gives CASSLTGGGNEQFF. The full variable domain, its missing parts supplied by reference TRBV7-9 and TRBJ2-1, is DTGVSQNPRHKITKRGQNVTFRCDPISEHNRLYWYRQTLGQGPEFLTYFQNEAQLEKSRLLSDRFSAERPKGSFSTLEIQRTEQGDSAMYLCASSLTGGGNEQFFGPGTRLTVL.